This TCR beta chain was obtained from a study of early T cells in non-severe SARS-CoV-2 infection. A single record per CDR3 protein comes from TCRdb applying MiXCR to the 5' RACE reads. This repertoire shows around 40,000 distinct CDR3 sequences, about 6.2% found once; its top ten account for more than 4.5%. Deletions cut 2 bases from V and 7 bases from J, with 12 bases between. The germline gives CDR1 WSHSY, CDR2 SAAADI. The CDR3 has 14 amino acids. This clonotype was detected only a few times. Antigen unknown. Study results and limitations: Lookups in VDJdb leaned toward anti-spike CD8 responses and missed private and CD4 specificities.

What was sequenced was whole blood. This clonotype was sampled from an adult who was a healthcare worker with PCR-confirmed SARS-CoV-2 infection or an uninfected control (not recorded which). J is TRBJ2-1 and V is TRBV10-2; possibly TRBD2 for D (6 bases). The CDR3 spells CASSEPGVYNEQFF. The CDR3 bases are TGCGCCAGCAGTGAGCCGGGAGTGTATAATGAGCAGTTCTTC.